Listed below are T cell receptor beta chains from one sample, sequenced in a study of response to subunit inactivated influenza vaccine. TCRdb passed the RT-PCR reads through MiXCR, listing each CDR3 protein once. In the table there are approximately 520,000 distinct CDR3 sequences, about 17% of which are singletons. The material sequenced was CD4+ T cells sorted from PBMCs, taken 23 to 25 months after vaccination. The receptors stem from a man aged 50 to 69 who received an inactivated influenza vaccine. The CDR3 runs from the conserved cysteine through the conserved F or W. Each record gives: V gene, D gene, J gene, clone size, CDR3 protein, CDR3 DNA. D genes are given only for firm matches. The size field is filled for only some rows; it gives once, few, many or a size class.

TRBV3-1	TRBD1	TRBJ1-6	few	CASSQGDRGADSPLHF	TGTGCCAGCAGCCAAGGGGACAGGGGGGCGGATTCACCCCTCCACTTT
TRBV5-4	TRBD1	TRBJ2-2	NA	CASSLPTGPNTGELFF	TGTGCCAGCAGCCTACCGACAGGGCCGAACACCGGGGAGCTGTTTTTT
TRBV18	NA	TRBJ1-2	few	CASSPGAVNYGYTF	TGTGCCAGCTCACCAGGGGCGGTAAACTATGGCTACACCTTC
TRBV6-1	NA	TRBJ2-4	NA	CASSRADSGDIQYF	TGTGCCAGCAGTCGGGCGGACTCGGGGGACATTCAGTACTTC
TRBV21-1	NA	TRBJ2-4	NA	CASNLGGLLRYF	TGTGCCAGCAACCTAGGGGGACTGTTACGGTACTTC
TRBV12-3/TRBV12-4	TRBD1	TRBJ1-1	NA	CASSYTGGNTEAFF	TGTGCCAGCAGTTATACAGGGGGCAACACTGAAGCTTTCTTT
TRBV20-1	NA	TRBJ1-2	NA	CSAAANYGYTF	TGCAGTGCGGCCGCTAACTATGGCTACACCTTC
TRBV20-1	NA	TRBJ2-3	few	CSATSDTDTQYF	TGCAGTGCTACATCAGACACAGATACGCAGTATTTT
TRBV7-6	NA	TRBJ1-2	few	CASSLGSEGNYGYTF	TGTGCCAGCAGCTTAGGGAGCGAGGGGAACTATGGCTACACCTTC
TRBV7-2	NA	TRBJ2-2	NA	CASSLYANTGELFF	TGTGCCAGCAGCCTCTATGCGAACACCGGGGAGCTGTTTTTT
TRBV6-1	NA	TRBJ2-7	few	CASSEGRAHEQYF	TGTGCCAGCAGTGAAGGAAGGGCCCACGAGCAGTACTTC
TRBV7-9	NA	TRBJ2-5	NA	CASSFKVSRASETQYF	TGTGCCAGCAGCTTTAAGGTCTCTAGGGCTTCCGAGACCCAGTACTTC
TRBV19	TRBD1	TRBJ1-5	NA	CASTRTGNINQPQHF	TGTGCCAGTACTAGGACAGGGAATATCAATCAGCCCCAGCATTTT
TRBV28	NA	TRBJ2-7	NA	CASSVGVPYEQYF	TGTGCCAGCAGTGTAGGGGTCCCCTACGAGCAGTACTTC
TRBV6-5	NA	TRBJ1-4	NA	CASSYSSGRAATKLFF	TGTGCCAGCAGTTACTCGTCTGGCAGGGCGGCTACAAAACTGTTTTTT
TRBV5-1	TRBD1	TRBJ1-1	many	CASSLQSQGAGTEAFF	TGCGCCAGCAGCTTGCAATCACAGGGGGCAGGAACTGAAGCTTTCTTT
TRBV5-1	NA	TRBJ1-4	few	CASSLDRAEKLFF	TGCGCCAGCAGCTTGGACAGGGCGGAAAAACTGTTTTTT
TRBV4-2	NA	TRBJ2-7	few	CASSREGREQYF	TGTGCCAGCAGCCGCGAGGGGCGCGAGCAGTACTTC
TRBV27	NA	TRBJ2-1	NA	CASSWAGTRIYNEQFF	TGTGCCAGCAGTTGGGCCGGGACGCGGATATACAATGAGCAGTTCTTC
TRBV7-2	TRBD2	TRBJ2-4	few	CASSLGTSLSNIQYF	TGTGCCAGCAGCTTAGGGACTAGTCTATCAAACATTCAGTACTTC
TRBV28	TRBD1	TRBJ1-1	NA	CASSLGGAGGSEAFF	TGTGCCAGCAGCCTGGGCGGGGCAGGGGGCTCTGAAGCTTTCTTT
TRBV20-1	NA	TRBJ2-3	many	CSATRARGTDTQYF	TGCAGTGCTACCAGGGCCCGGGGCACAGATACGCAGTATTTT
TRBV28	TRBD1	TRBJ1-5	few	CASSSGGVSQPQHF	TGTGCCAGCAGTTCAGGGGGCGTCAGTCAGCCCCAGCATTTT
TRBV29-1	TRBD1	TRBJ2-7	NA	CSVRQGPTYEQYF	TGCAGCGTCAGACAGGGGCCGACCTACGAGCAGTACTTC
TRBV6-6	NA	TRBJ2-5	few	CASKWRETQYF	TGTGCCAGCAAGTGGCGGGAGACCCAGTACTTC
TRBV3-1	TRBD1	TRBJ2-1	few	CASSHPGTGYNEQFF	TGTGCCAGCAGCCATCCCGGGACAGGGTACAATGAGCAGTTCTTC